The T cell receptor beta chain under discussion was sequenced for a study of OX40 agonist ivuxolimab in advanced cancers. V lost 2 bases, J lost 2 bases, and 15 bases lay in between. There are 16 residues in the CDR3. Germline CDR1 and CDR2: SGHRS and YFSETQ. This table comes from immunoSEQ multiplex PCR, and its TCRdb copy is limited to in-frame clones, with some not included. The table includes approximately 38,000 clones, around four fifths detected once. The TCR sequence derives from an adult with an advanced solid tumor such as melanoma, head and neck, liver or kidney cancer. Sequences were derived from CD4+ or CD8+ T cells sorted from blood, sampled in a trial of the OX40 agonist ivuxolimab. The rearrangement joins TRBV5-1 to TRBJ2-3; unclear D gene. Here the CDR3 reads CASSFEGPDLTDTQYF. The CDR3 DNA sequence: TGCGCCAGCAGCTTCGAAGGCCCCGACCTCACAGATACGCAGTATTTT.